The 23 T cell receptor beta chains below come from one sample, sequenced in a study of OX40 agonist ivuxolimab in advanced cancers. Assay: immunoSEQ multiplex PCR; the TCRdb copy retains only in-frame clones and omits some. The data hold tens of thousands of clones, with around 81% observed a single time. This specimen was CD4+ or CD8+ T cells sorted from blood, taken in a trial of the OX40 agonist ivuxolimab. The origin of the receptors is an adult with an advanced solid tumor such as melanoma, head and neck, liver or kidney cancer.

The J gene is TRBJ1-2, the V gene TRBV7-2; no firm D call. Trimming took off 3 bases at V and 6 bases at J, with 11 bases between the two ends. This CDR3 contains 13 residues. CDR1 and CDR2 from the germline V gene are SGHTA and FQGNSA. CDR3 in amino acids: CASSFQQVDGYTF. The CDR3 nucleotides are TGTGCCAGCAGCTTTCAGCAGGTCGATGGCTACACCTTC.

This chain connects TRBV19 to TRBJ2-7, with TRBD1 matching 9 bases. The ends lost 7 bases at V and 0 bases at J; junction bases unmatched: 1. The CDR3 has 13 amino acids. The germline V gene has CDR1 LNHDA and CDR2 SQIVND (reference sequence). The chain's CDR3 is CASTGQGSYEQYF. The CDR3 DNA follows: TGTGCCAGTACGGGACAGGGCTCCTACGAGCAGTACTTC. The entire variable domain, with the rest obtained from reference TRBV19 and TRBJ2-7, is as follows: DGGITQSPKYLFRKEGQNVTLSCEQNLNHDAMYWYRQDPGQGLRLIYYSQIVNDFQKGDIAEGYSVSREKKESFPLTVTSAQKNPTAFYLCASTGQGSYEQYFGPGTRLTVT.

The CDR3, as DNA: TGCAGTGCTGCGACGGCCGGTGGCTACACCTTC. Its translation: CSAATAGGYTF. This chain uses TRBV20-1 with TRBJ1-2; D not certain. Looked up from germline, CDR1 is DFQATT and CDR2 is SNEGSKA (reference sequence). V lost 5 bases and J lost 7, with 11 bases in between. The CDR3 is 11 residues long.

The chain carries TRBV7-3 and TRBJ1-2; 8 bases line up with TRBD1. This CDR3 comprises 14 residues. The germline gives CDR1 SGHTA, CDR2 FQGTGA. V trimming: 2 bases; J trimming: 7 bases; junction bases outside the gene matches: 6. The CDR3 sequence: CASSLAGGAAGYTF. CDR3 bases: TGTGCCAGCAGCTTAGCAGGGGGCGCGGCTGGCTACACCTTC.

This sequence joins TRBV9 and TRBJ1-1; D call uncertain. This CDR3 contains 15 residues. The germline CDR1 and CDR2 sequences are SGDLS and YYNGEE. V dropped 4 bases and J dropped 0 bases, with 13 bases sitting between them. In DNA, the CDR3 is TGTGCCAGCAGCTCCACCCCCCTGATGAACACTGAAGCTTTCTTT. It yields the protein CASSSTPLMNTEAFF.

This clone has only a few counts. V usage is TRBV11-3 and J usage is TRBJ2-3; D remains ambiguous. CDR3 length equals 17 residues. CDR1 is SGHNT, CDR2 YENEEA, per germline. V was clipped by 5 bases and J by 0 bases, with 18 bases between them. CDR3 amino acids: CASSPYPGRLSTDTQYF. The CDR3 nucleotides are TGTGCCAGCAGCCCTTACCCCGGACGCCTTAGCACAGATACGCAGTATTTT.

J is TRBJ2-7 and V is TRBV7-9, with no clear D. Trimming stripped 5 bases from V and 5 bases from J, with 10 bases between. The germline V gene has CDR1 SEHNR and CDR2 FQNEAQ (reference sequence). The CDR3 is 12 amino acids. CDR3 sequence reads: CASSPKWHEQYF. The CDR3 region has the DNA TGTGCCAGCAGCCCCAAGTGGCACGAGCAGTACTTC. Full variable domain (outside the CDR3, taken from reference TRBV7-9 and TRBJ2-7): DTGVSQNPRHKITKRGQNVTFRCDPISEHNRLYWYRQTLGQGPEFLTYFQNEAQLEKSRLLSDRFSAERPKGSFSTLEIQRTEQGDSAMYLCASSPKWHEQYFGPGTRLTVT.

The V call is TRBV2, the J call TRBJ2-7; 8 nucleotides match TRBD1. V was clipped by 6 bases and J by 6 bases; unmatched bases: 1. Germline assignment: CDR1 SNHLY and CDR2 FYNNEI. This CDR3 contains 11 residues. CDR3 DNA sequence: TGTGCCAGCAGAACAGGGGGCGAGCAGTACTTC. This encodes CASRTGGEQYF.

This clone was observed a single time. The CDR3 DNA follows: TGCGCCAGCAGCGGCACAGGAGGAACCACAGATACGCAGTATTTT. Translating it yields CASSGTGGTTDTQYF. The chain employs TRBV5-1 and TRBJ2-3, with D perhaps matching TRBD1 or TRBD2 (5 bases each). This CDR3 spans 15 amino acids. The V gene lost 4 bases and the J gene lost 2 bases, with 14 bases spanning the gap. The germline V gene has CDR1 SGHRS and CDR2 YFSETQ.

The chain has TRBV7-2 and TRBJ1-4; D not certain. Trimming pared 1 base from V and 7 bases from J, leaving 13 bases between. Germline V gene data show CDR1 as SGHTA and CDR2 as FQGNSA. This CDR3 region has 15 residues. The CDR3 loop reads CASSLGSVESEKLFF. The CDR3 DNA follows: TGTGCCAGCAGCTTAGGGTCAGTCGAGAGTGAAAAACTGTTTTTT.

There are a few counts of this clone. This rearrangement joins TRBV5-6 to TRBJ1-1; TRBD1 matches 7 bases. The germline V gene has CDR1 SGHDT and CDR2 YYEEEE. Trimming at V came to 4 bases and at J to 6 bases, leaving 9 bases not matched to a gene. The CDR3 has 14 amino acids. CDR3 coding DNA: TGTGCCAGCAGCCGTGGGACAGTTCAGGCTGAAGCTTTCTTT. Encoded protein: CASSRGTVQAEAFF.

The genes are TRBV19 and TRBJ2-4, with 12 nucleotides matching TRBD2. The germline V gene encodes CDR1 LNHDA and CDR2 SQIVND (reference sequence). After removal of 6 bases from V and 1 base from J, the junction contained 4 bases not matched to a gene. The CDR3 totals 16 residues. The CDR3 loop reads CASRPGTSGAKNIQYF. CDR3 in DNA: TGTGCCAGTAGGCCCGGGACTAGCGGGGCCAAAAACATTCAGTACTTC.

CDR3 in DNA: TGTGCCAGTAGTACCCAGGGCGACTCTGGAAACACCATATATTTT. Its translation: CASSTQGDSGNTIYF. The rearrangement joins TRBV19 to TRBJ1-3, with a tentative D call TRBD1 (5 bases). The CDR3 runs to 15 residues. Germline CDR1 and CDR2: LNHDA and SQIVND (reference sequence). V shed 4 bases and J shed 0 bases, with 10 bases lying between them.

CDR3 nucleotide sequence: TGTGCCAGCAGCCCCCAGGGACAGGGGGAAGGCTACACCTTC. It yields the protein CASSPQGQGEGYTF. The chain employs TRBV7-9 and TRBJ1-2, with TRBD1 matching 11 bases. The CDR3 length is 14 residues. Per germline, CDR1 SEHNR and CDR2 FQNEAQ (reference sequence). J was trimmed by 8 bases and V by 5 bases; bases with no gene match: 7.

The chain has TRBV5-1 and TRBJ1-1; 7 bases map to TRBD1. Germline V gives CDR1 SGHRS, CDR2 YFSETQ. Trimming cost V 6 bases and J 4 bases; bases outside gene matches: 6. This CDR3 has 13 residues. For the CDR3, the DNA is TGCGCCAGCATTACCCCAGGGGGCACTGAAGCTTTCTTT. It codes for CASITPGGTEAFF.

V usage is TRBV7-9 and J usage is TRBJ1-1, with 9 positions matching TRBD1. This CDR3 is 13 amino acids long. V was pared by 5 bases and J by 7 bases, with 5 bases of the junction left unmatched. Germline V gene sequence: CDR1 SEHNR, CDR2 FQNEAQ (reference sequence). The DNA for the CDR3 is TGTGCCAGCAGCCCAGGGACAGGGAGTGAAGCTTTCTTT. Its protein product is CASSPGTGSEAFF.

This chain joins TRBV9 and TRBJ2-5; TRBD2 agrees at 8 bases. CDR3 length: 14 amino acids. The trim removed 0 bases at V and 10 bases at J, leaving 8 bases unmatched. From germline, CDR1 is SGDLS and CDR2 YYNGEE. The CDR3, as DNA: TGTGCCAGCAGCGTAGATAGCGGGGATGGGGACCAGTACTTC. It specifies CASSVDSGDGDQYF.

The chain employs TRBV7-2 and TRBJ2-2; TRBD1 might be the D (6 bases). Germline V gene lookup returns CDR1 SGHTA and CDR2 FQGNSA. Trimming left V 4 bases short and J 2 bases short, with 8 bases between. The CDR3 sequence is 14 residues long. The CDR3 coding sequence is TGTGCCAGCAGCTCGGACAGCAACACCGGGGAGCTGTTTTTT. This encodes CASSSDSNTGELFF.

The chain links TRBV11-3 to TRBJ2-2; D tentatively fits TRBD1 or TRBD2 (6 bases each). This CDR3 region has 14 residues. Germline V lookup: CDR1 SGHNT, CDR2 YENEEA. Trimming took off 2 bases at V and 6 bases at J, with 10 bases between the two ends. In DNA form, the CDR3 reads TGTGCCAGCAGCTTAAGGGGGAGGTCCGGGGAGCTGTTTTTT. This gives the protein CASSLRGRSGELFF.

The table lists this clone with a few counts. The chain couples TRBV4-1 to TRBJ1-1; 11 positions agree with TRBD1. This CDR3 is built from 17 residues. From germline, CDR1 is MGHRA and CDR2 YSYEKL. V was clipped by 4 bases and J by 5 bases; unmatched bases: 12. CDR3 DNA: TGCGCCAGCAGCCCCATCGGAATGGACAGGGGGCATACTGAAGCTTTCTTT. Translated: CASSPIGMDRGHTEAFF.

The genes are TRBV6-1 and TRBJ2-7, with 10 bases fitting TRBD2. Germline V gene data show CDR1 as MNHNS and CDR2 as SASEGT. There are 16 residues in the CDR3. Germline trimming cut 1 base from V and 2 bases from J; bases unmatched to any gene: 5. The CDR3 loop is CASSEGVSGGPYEQYF. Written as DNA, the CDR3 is TGTGCCAGCAGTGAAGGGGTTAGCGGGGGGCCCTACGAGCAGTACTTC.

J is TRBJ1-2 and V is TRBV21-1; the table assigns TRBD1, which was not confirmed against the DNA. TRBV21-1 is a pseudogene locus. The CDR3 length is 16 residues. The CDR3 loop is CASSPIRDRGTGGYTF. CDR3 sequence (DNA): TGTGCCAGCAGCCCGATCCGTGATAGAGGGACAGGGGGCTACACCTTC.

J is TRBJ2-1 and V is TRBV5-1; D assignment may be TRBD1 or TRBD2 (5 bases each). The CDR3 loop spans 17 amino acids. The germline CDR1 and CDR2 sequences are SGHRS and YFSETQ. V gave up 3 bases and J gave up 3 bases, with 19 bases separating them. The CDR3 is CASSSRTGTGIYNEQFF. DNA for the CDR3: TGCGCCAGCAGCTCGCGAACCGGGACGGGCATCTACAATGAGCAGTTCTTC.